Sequencing of this T cell receptor (beta chain) was carried out in a study of T cells after yellow fever vaccination. Germline V gene lookup returns CDR1 ENHRY and CDR2 SYGVKD. This CDR3 spans 13 amino acids. Trimming removed 4 bases at V and 7 bases at J, with 13 bases between. TCRdb analysed the 5' RACE reads with MiXCR anew, one entry per CDR3 protein. The sample lists approximately 450,000 distinct CDR3 sequences; approximately 19% were seen once. This clonotype was counted between two and nine times. The sequence was obtained from a man aged 18 to 30 who received the YFV17D yellow fever vaccine. This specimen was PBMCs, taken before the yellow fever booster vaccination. This chain links TRBV10-3 with TRBJ1-2; weak D call: TRBD1 (5 bases). DNA of the CDR3: TGTGCCATCAGTGTATTGACAGAAGGTGGCTACACCTTC. It encodes CAISVLTEGGYTF.